The T cell receptor (beta chain) under discussion was sequenced for a study of vaccination and CD4 T cells after COVID-19. Study information: Post-vaccination samples were procured at a median of around 78 days following dose two (range 14 to 241). Controls used CEFX viral epitopes (positive), HIV-1 Nef peptides (negative), or no peptide.

Only a few counts were recorded for this clonotype. Its antigen is undetermined. Treatment defined: approximately 9-day PBMC culture with coronavirus spike peptide pools or control peptides (ViraFEST assay). The Oncomine TCR Beta short-read assay generated sequence data from the DNA of cultured CD4+ T cells. TCRdb reprocessed the PCR reads with MiXCR, giving one entry per CDR3 protein. This sample has about 14,000 distinct CDR3 sequences, with roughly 63% found just once. The sample was CD4+ T cells from blood, cultured in vitro. This clonotype was obtained from a human donor who had recovered from COVID-19.

This CDR3 is CASEEGGPSYNSPLHF. CDR3 nucleotide sequence: TGTGCCAGCGAGGAGGGCGGGCCTTCCTATAATTCACCCCTCCACTTT. This chain links TRBV6-1 with TRBJ1-6; D remains unclear. V lost 8 bases and J lost 1, with 15 bases in between. CDR3 length: 16 amino acids. CDR1 and CDR2 from the germline V gene are MNHNS and SASEGT.